The rows below give T cell receptor beta chains drawn from one sample of a study of vaccination and CD4 T cells after COVID-19. Each CDR3 protein gets one entry after TCRdb re-called the PCR reads with MiXCR. The sample lists 12,000 to 15,000 distinct CDR3 sequences, 69% seen once, with approximately 1.1% in the top ten. Specimen: CD4+ T cells from blood, collected after SARS-CoV-2 vaccination. The receptors here all came from a human donor who had recovered from COVID-19. Each CDR3 is given with its conserved first and last residue. Each record gives: J gene, V gene, clone size, D gene, CDR3 protein, CDR3 DNA. A D gene is named only where the DNA matches it firmly. For some rows the clone size is stated as once, few or many, or as a class when expanded; others skip it.

TRBJ2-7 TRBV27 - - CASSRGQGKVSEQYF TGTGCCAGCAGCCGAGGGCAGGGTAAAGTGAGCGAGCAGTACTTC
TRBJ2-3 TRBV7-3 - TRBD2 CASSPAASGSPSTDTQYF TGTGCCAGCAGCCCGGCGGCTAGCGGGAGCCCGAGCACAGATACGCAGTATTTT
TRBJ1-1 TRBV10-3 once TRBD1 CAIRGDSGGTEAFF TGTGCCATCAGGGGGGACAGTGGAGGGACTGAAGCTTTCTTT
TRBJ1-1 TRBV7-9 - - CASSSVKTEAFF TGTGCCAGCAGCTCCGTTAAGACTGAAGCTTTCTTT
TRBJ2-5 TRBV6-1 - - CASTPDSQETQYF TGTGCCAGCACCCCGGACAGCCAAGAGACCCAGTACTTC
TRBJ2-7 TRBV19 - TRBD2 CASSTRGGSYEQYF TGTGCCAGTAGTACGCGGGGGGGCTCCTACGAGCAGTACTTC
TRBJ1-2 TRBV29-1 - - CSVGDSWRYGYTF TGCAGCGTTGGGGACTCCTGGCGCTATGGCTACACCTTC
TRBJ2-2 TRBV20-1 few TRBD2 CSVSGRANTGELFF TGCAGTGTTAGCGGGAGGGCCAACACCGGGGAGCTGTTTTTT
TRBJ1-5 TRBV6-1 - - CASGRTANSNQPQHF TGTGCCAGCGGCCGGACAGCTAATAGCAATCAGCCCCAGCATTTT
TRBJ2-5 TRBV14 - TRBD2 CASSPRKGLAPQETQYF TGTGCCAGCAGCCCCAGAAAAGGACTAGCGCCTCAAGAGACCCAGTACTTC
TRBJ1-2 TRBV20-1 few - CSARDPRGAGFNYGYTF TGCAGTGCTAGAGATCCCCGGGGTGCAGGGTTCAACTATGGCTACACCTTC
TRBJ1-1 TRBV20-1 - TRBD1 CSATDRVAFF TGCAGTGCGACGGACAGGGTTGCTTTCTTT
TRBJ2-1 TRBV27 - TRBD2 CASGPNPGLAGDNEQFF TGTGCCAGCGGCCCCAACCCCGGACTAGCGGGGGACAATGAGCAGTTCTTC
TRBJ2-7 TRBV7-2 - TRBD2 CASSLANSLAGLSSYEQYF TGTGCCAGCAGCTTAGCGAATTCGTTAGCGGGTTTAAGCTCCTACGAGCAGTACTTC
TRBJ2-7 TRBV7-2 once - CASSLGGAGTPYEQYF TGTGCCAGCAGCTTAGGCGGGGCGGGAACCCCCTACGAGCAGTACTTC
TRBJ1-5 TRBV20-1 - - CSARAGVGGQPQHF TGCAGTGCTAGAGCAGGGGTAGGTGGTCAGCCCCAGCATTTT
TRBJ2-5 TRBV12-3/TRBV12-4 - - CASSLVQRLETQYF TGTGCCAGCAGTTTGGTCCAGCGGTTAGAGACCCAGTACTTC
TRBJ2-5 TRBV7-9 - - CASSLPLSAQETQYF TGTGCCAGCAGCTTACCCCTGAGCGCACAAGAGACCCAGTACTTC
TRBJ2-7 TRBV2 - - CASIIGLLSYEQYF TGTGCCAGCATAATAGGACTCCTCTCCTACGAGCAGTACTTC
TRBJ1-1 TRBV18 - - CASLDSADTEAFF TGTGCCAGCCTTGACAGCGCGGACACTGAAGCTTTCTTT
TRBJ2-2 TRBV7-3 - - CASSRLSVGELFF TGTGCCAGCAGCCGACTTTCTGTGGGGGAGCTGTTTTTT
TRBJ2-1 TRBV7-9 - TRBD1 CASSPGGQDINEQFF TGTGCCAGCAGCCCAGGGGGACAGGATATCAATGAGCAGTTCTTC
TRBJ1-4 TRBV20-1 - - CSARSDSLEKLFF TGCAGTGCTAGATCCGACAGTTTGGAAAAACTGTTTTTT
TRBJ2-5 TRBV7-3 - - CASSLKGRGEFEETQYF TGTGCCAGCAGCTTAAAAGGCAGGGGAGAATTTGAAGAGACCCAGTACTTC
TRBJ2-5 TRBV7-2 - TRBD2 CASSRGGDRQETQYF TGTGCCAGCAGCCGGGGGGGCGACAGACAAGAGACCCAGTACTTC
TRBJ2-7 TRBV20-1 - TRBD2 CSARPQLTPSGEQYF TGCAGTGCTAGACCGCAGTTGACCCCTAGCGGAGAGCAGTACTTC
TRBJ1-1 TRBV5-6 - - CASSLAATPYRVDTEAFF TGTGCCAGCAGCTTGGCTGCGACTCCCTATCGGGTTGACACTGAAGCTTTCTTT
TRBJ2-5 TRBV19 few TRBD1 CASSKPSGGGKETQYF TGTGCCAGTAGCAAACCCTCAGGGGGCGGAAAGGAGACCCAGTACTTT
TRBJ2-7 TRBV28 - - CASSLYQGAYEQYF TGTGCCAGCAGTTTGTACCAGGGCGCCTACGAGCAGTACTTC
TRBJ2-7 TRBV6-1 - TRBD1 CASSGRRTGGYEQYF TGTGCCAGCAGTGGGAGAAGGACAGGCGGATACGAGCAGTACTTC
TRBJ1-5 TRBV15 few - CATSRDGNSNQPQHF TGTGCCACCAGCCGGGACGGAAATAGCAATCAGCCCCAGCATTTT
TRBJ1-1 TRBV7-3 - - CASSASRDTEAFF TGTGCCAGCAGCGCATCCAGGGACACTGAAGCTTTCTTT
TRBJ2-3 TRBV11-3 - - CASSLAGGTDTQYF TGTGCCAGCAGCTTAGCGGGTGGCACAGATACGCAGTATTTT
TRBJ2-1 TRBV7-9 - - CASSLGASPHNEQFF TGTGCCAGCAGCTTAGGGGCTAGCCCACACAATGAGCAGTTCTTC
TRBJ1-5 TRBV20-1 - - CSARVQGGSNQPQHF TGCAGTGCTAGAGTCCAGGGAGGAAGCAATCAGCCCCAGCATTTT
TRBJ1-2 TRBV6-1 few TRBD1 CASRNLRGPRTGGGGYTF TGTGCCAGCAGGAACCTAAGGGGCCCCCGGACAGGGGGAGGAGGCTACACCTTC
TRBJ2-2 TRBV7-3 few - CASSLDTGELFF TGTGCCAGCAGCTTGGACACCGGGGAGCTGTTTTTT
TRBJ2-2 TRBV24-1 - TRBD2 CATSDQRGLADTGELFF TGTGCCACCAGTGACCAGAGGGGACTAGCGGACACCGGGGAGCTGTTTTTT
TRBJ1-5 TRBV15 few TRBD1 CATSREGALRVYQPQHF TGTGCCACCAGCAGGGAGGGGGCACTCAGGGTGTATCAGCCCCAGCATTTT
TRBJ2-5 TRBV30 few - CAWSNPQGAQYF TGTGCCTGGAGTAACCCCCAGGGCGCCCAGTACTTC
TRBJ2-5 TRBV6-5 - - CASSYSFGRGPGETQYF TGTGCCAGCAGTTACTCGTTCGGCAGGGGCCCTGGGGAGACCCAGTACTTC
TRBJ2-7 TRBV2 few - CATRGLQGRYEQYF TGTGCCACCAGGGGTCTTCAGGGCAGATACGAGCAGTACTTC
TRBJ2-7 TRBV6-2/TRBV6-3 - TRBD1 CASSYRGQSSYEQYF TGTGCCAGCAGTTACAGGGGGCAAAGCTCCTACGAGCAGTACTTC
TRBJ1-1 TRBV19 - TRBD1 CASSIAGTGMVAFF TGTGCCAGTAGTATAGCCGGGACAGGGATGGTAGCTTTCTTT
TRBJ2-3 TRBV28 - TRBD1 CASRYPLGQGPDTQYF TGTGCCAGCAGGTATCCTCTGGGACAGGGGCCAGATACGCAGTATTTT
TRBJ2-1 TRBV19 few TRBD2 CASGSSGSRARSEQFF TGTGCCAGTGGGAGTAGCGGGAGCCGGGCGCGGAGTGAGCAGTTCTTC
TRBJ2-7 TRBV5-8 - - CASSLDQTYEQYF TGTGCCAGCAGCTTGGATCAGACCTACGAGCAGTACTTC
TRBJ2-1 TRBV28 - - CASSLRREQFF TGTGCCAGCAGTTTAAGACGGGAGCAGTTCTTC
TRBJ2-3 TRBV20-1 once - CSARDGIDETDTQYF TGCAGTGCTAGAGATGGGATAGATGAGACAGATACGCAGTATTTT
TRBJ1-2 TRBV28 - - CASSLQSYGYTF TGTGCCAGCAGTTTACAAAGCTATGGCTACACCTTC
TRBJ2-7 TRBV15 few TRBD2 CATSATSVGHEQYF TGTGCCACCAGCGCGACTAGCGTCGGCCACGAGCAGTACTTC
TRBJ1-5 TRBV15 - - CATSRGTGQPQHF TGTGCCACCAGCAGAGGTACGGGTCAGCCCCAGCATTTT
TRBJ2-2 TRBV24-1 - - CATSDPGTFTTGELFF TGTGCCACCAGTGACCCCGGGACATTCACAACCGGGGAGCTGTTTTTT
TRBJ2-5 TRBV2 - - CASSEYTGIQETQYF TGTGCCAGCAGTGAATACACAGGGATCCAAGAGACCCAGTACTTC
TRBJ2-5 TRBV19 once - CASSISDSFLETQYF -
TRBJ1-3 TRBV6-5 few TRBD1 CASSYGTVLDTIYF TGTGCCAGCAGTTACGGGACAGTTTTGGACACCATATATTTT
TRBJ2-5 TRBV10-3 - TRBD2 CAISEFAGAETQYF TGTGCCATCAGTGAGTTCGCGGGAGCGGAGACCCAGTACTTC